What follows are 30 T cell receptor beta chains derived from one specimen sequenced in a study of cytotoxic CD8 clonotypes in ibrutinib-treated CLL. The protocol was immunoSEQ multiplex PCR, while the TCRdb copy is restricted to in-frame clones and leaves out a portion. The sample lists over 250,000 clones, around 77% occurring once. Sequences were derived from PBMCs, sampled at disease progression, from a patient treated with ibrutinib. All receptors come from a human donor with chronic lymphocytic leukemia.

The rearrangement uses TRBV19 and TRBJ2-1; TRBD2 aligns across 13 bases. CDR1 and CDR2 (germline): LNHDA, SQIVND (reference sequence). With 8 bases clipped from V and 5 bases from J, the junction kept 3 bases outside the gene matches. The CDR3 totals 14 residues. CDR3 DNA sequence: TGTGCCAGTCGACTAGCGGGAGGCCACAATGAGCAGTTCTTC. As protein: CASRLAGGHNEQFF.

This rearrangement joins TRBV5-1 to TRBJ2-6; D gene ambiguous. Trimming pared 4 bases from V and 4 bases from J, leaving 9 bases between. The CDR3 contains 14 residues. Germline V gives CDR1 SGHRS, CDR2 YFSETQ. CDR3 protein: CASSRVEGANVLTF. The CDR3 DNA follows: TGCGCCAGCAGCCGGGTTGAAGGGGCCAACGTCCTGACTTTC.

V usage is TRBV4-2 and J usage is TRBJ1-2; 11 bases line up with TRBD1. V was clipped by 1 base and J by 4 bases; unmatched bases: 2. CDR1 is LGHNA and CDR2 is YNFKEQ in the germline V gene. The CDR3 is 15 amino acids. This CDR3 is CASSQGDRGGYGYTF. DNA for the CDR3: TGTGCCAGCAGCCAAGGGGACAGGGGGGGCTATGGCTACACCTTC.

The V call is TRBV7-2, the J call TRBJ2-7; D is unresolved. This CDR3 is built from 15 residues. Germline V gene sequence: CDR1 SGHTA, CDR2 FQGNSA. V lost 1 base and J lost 2, with 12 bases in between. CDR3: CASSLDRVLAYEQYF. In DNA, the CDR3 is TGTGCCAGCAGCTTAGATCGGGTACTGGCCTACGAGCAGTACTTC.

This clone appeared once. V usage is TRBV5-1 and J usage is TRBJ1-3; D may be TRBD1 (6 bases). The ends were cut back, 4 bases at V and 0 bases at J, with 14 bases in the middle. Germline V lookup: CDR1 SGHRS, CDR2 YFSETQ. The CDR3 is made up of 16 amino acids. Written as DNA, the CDR3 is TGCGCCAGCAGCAACACAGGGACCCTCTCTGGAAACACCATATATTTT. It yields the protein CASSNTGTLSGNTIYF.

This clone was seen a single time. V usage is TRBV28 and J usage is TRBJ1-3; TRBD1 is a possible D gene (6 bases). The V and J ends lost 9 bases and 0 bases respectively, with 15 bases between them. The CDR3 length is 15 residues. Germline V gene data show CDR1 as MDHEN and CDR2 as SYDVKM. CDR3 loop: CASRTTGYSGNTIYF. The CDR3 DNA reads TGTGCCAGTAGAACAACAGGGTACTCTGGAAACACCATATATTTT.

The chain couples TRBV4-1 to TRBJ1-2, with 9 bases that match TRBD1. The germline V gene has CDR1 MGHRA and CDR2 YSYEKL. This CDR3 is built from 13 residues. Unmatched junction bases numbered 2, after V lost 3 bases and J lost 6 bases. CDR3 region: CASSQGQGDGYTF. The CDR3 bases are TGCGCCAGCAGCCAGGGACAGGGAGATGGCTACACCTTC.

A few counts support this clone. This chain joins TRBV2 and TRBJ1-1; 7 positions match TRBD1. The CDR3 is 14 residues long. V gave up 9 bases and J gave up 2 bases; unmatched junction bases: 9. In germline, CDR1 is SNHLY, CDR2 FYNNEI. The CDR3 protein is CASAGGGGNTEAFF. CDR3 bases: TGTGCCAGTGCTGGAGGAGGGGGCAACACTGAAGCTTTCTTT.

This clone was seen a handful of times. DNA for the CDR3: TGTGCCAGCAGCTCGGTGGGTCGACTGGAGACCCAGTACTTC. Its protein product is CASSSVGRLETQYF. This sequence joins TRBV5-6 and TRBJ2-5; D remains unclear. Germline V gene lookup returns CDR1 SGHDT and CDR2 YYEEEE. The CDR3 is made up of 14 amino acids. V gave up 3 bases and J gave up 5 bases, with 14 bases separating them.

This clone has just a few counts. This chain uses TRBV11-2 with TRBJ2-2, with 9 bases lining up with TRBD2. Germline V gives CDR1 SGHAT, CDR2 FQNNGV. The CDR3 totals 16 residues. The V gene end was trimmed by 5 bases and the J gene end by 5 bases; junction bases not matched to a gene: 9. This chain's CDR3 is CASSPRGGAWTGELFF. The CDR3 nucleotides read TGTGCCAGCAGCCCGCGGGGGGGCGCATGGACCGGGGAGCTGTTTTTT.

This rearrangement joins TRBV5-4 to TRBJ2-1; D is uncertain. CDR1 SGHNT and CDR2 YYREEE come from the germline V gene (reference sequence). The CDR3 extends over 11 amino acids. Trimming took off 3 bases at V and 6 bases at J, with 4 bases between the two ends. CDR3 protein: CASSSPNEQFF. The CDR3 nucleotides read TGTGCCAGCAGCTCACCCAATGAGCAGTTCTTC. Based on the CDR3 plus reference TRBV5-4 and TRBJ2-1, the full variable domain is ETGVTQSPTHLIKTRGQQVTLRCSSQSGHNTVSWYQQALGQGPQFIFQYYREEENGRGNFPPRFSGLQFPNYSSELNVNALELDDSALYLCASSSPNEQFFGPGTRLTVL.

In nucleotides, the CDR3 is TGTGCCAGCTCACCTAGACAGGGTTTCCACACCGGGGAGCTGTTTTTT. Protein product: CASSPRQGFHTGELFF. This rearrangement joins TRBV18 to TRBJ2-2, with 7 positions matching TRBD1. V lost 3 bases to trimming and J lost 3 bases; unmatched junction nucleotides: 7. This CDR3 contains 16 residues. The germline gives CDR1 KGHSH, CDR2 LQKENI.

This chain uses TRBV27 with TRBJ2-5, with D tentatively TRBD1 (6 bases). The CDR3 runs to 15 residues. Germline lookup yields CDR1 MNHEY and CDR2 SMNVEV (reference sequence). V was cut by 6 bases and J by 7 bases, with 21 bases left in between. The CDR3: CASSPSRHRDGTQYF. The CDR3 bases are TGTGCCAGCAGCCCCAGTCGCCACAGGGACGGGACCCAGTACTTC.

This clone was seen only once. The chain joins TRBV25-1 to TRBJ2-2; D not certain. Germline CDR1 and CDR2: MGHDK and SYGVNS. V was clipped by 6 bases and J by 6 bases, with 8 bases between them. CDR3 length: 12 residues. Here the CDR3 DNA reads TGTGCCAGCAGGTTGTCGGCCGGGGAGCTGTTTTTT. Residues: CASRLSAGELFF.

The gene calls are TRBV4-1 and TRBJ2-7; TRBD2 aligns across 7 bases. This CDR3 region has 16 residues. Germline V gives CDR1 MGHRA, CDR2 YSYEKL. Losses at the gene ends were 1 base for V and 5 bases for J; bases not matched to a gene: 11. The CDR3 nucleotides read TGCGCCAGCAGCCAAGCAGGGAGGGTCCAGCTCCACGAGCAGTACTTC. It is translated as CASSQAGRVQLHEQYF.

The rearrangement uses TRBV5-1 and TRBJ1-2, with D possibly TRBD1 on 5 matching bases. The germline gives CDR1 SGHRS, CDR2 YFSETQ. Trimming removed 0 bases at V and 5 bases at J, with 14 bases between. This CDR3 comprises 15 residues. The CDR3 DNA reads as TGCGCCAGCAGCTTGGGCCAGGGTGTTGGGTATGGCTACACCTTC. Protein sequence: CASSLGQGVGYGYTF.

J is TRBJ2-4 and V is TRBV25-1; 10 bases align to TRBD1. This CDR3 spans 16 amino acids. The trim removed 4 bases at V and 1 base at J, leaving 4 bases unmatched. The germline gives CDR1 MGHDK, CDR2 SYGVNS. The DNA for the CDR3 is TGTGCCAGCAGTGGGACAGGGGGGAGGGCCAAAAACATTCAGTACTTC. The encoded protein is CASSGTGGRAKNIQYF.

J is TRBJ2-1 and V is TRBV28, with D hard to call. CDR1 and CDR2 from the germline V gene are MDHEN and SYDVKM. The CDR3 consists of 13 residues. The V and J ends lost 6 bases and 3 bases respectively, with 9 bases between them. CDR3 protein: CASSRTDYNEQFF. CDR3 DNA sequence: TGTGCCAGCAGCCGGACGGACTACAATGAGCAGTTCTTC.

This chain joins TRBV27 and TRBJ1-6, with a weak D call TRBD1 (6 bases). The CDR3 runs to 18 residues. In germline, CDR1 is MNHEY, CDR2 SMNVEV (reference sequence). V shed 2 bases and J shed 3 bases, with 17 bases lying between them. In DNA, the CDR3 is TGTGCCAGCAGTTTACCGACGACGGGACATCGCTATAATTCACCCCTCCACTTT. Translation: CASSLPTTGHRYNSPLHF.

The chain's CDR3 is CASSFSHSGKGDTQYF. As DNA, the CDR3 is TGTGCCAGCAGCTTCTCCCATAGCGGGAAGGGGGATACGCAGTATTTT. The chain uses TRBV5-7 and TRBJ2-3; 8 bases agree with TRBD2. TRBV5-7 is flagged as an ORF with uncertain function. The junction had 11 bases not matched to a gene; V was cut back by 2 bases and J by 6 bases. This CDR3 is built from 16 residues.

The V call is TRBV11-2, the J call TRBJ1-3; D is perhaps TRBD1 (6 bases). This CDR3 has 15 amino acids. The germline gives CDR1 SGHAT, CDR2 FQNNGV. Deletions cut 5 bases from V and 2 bases from J, with 13 bases between. The CDR3 DNA follows: TGTGCCAGCAGCCCAGAAACAGGGCCTGGAAACACCATATATTTT. Encoded protein: CASSPETGPGNTIYF.

The V and J genes are TRBV9 and TRBJ1-2; no definite D call. Germline values: CDR1 SGDLS, CDR2 YYNGEE. With 0 bases removed from V and 1 base from J, the gap between germline ends came to 13 bases. CDR3 length: 16 residues. The CDR3 region is CASSVEAGLYNYGYTF. DNA of the CDR3: TGTGCCAGCAGCGTAGAGGCAGGCTTGTATAACTATGGCTACACCTTC.

A remark on this clone: This may come from a read error, since a much larger clone is one base off. The V gene is TRBV9, the J gene TRBJ2-7; tentative D call: TRBD1 (6 bases). Germline-derived CDR1 and CDR2 are SGDLS and YYNGEE. Deletions cut 4 bases from V and 5 bases from J, with 10 bases between. The CDR3 consists of 12 residues. CDR3 coding DNA: TGTGCCAGCAGCTTGGGGGCCAACGAGCAGTACTTC. Protein product: CASSLGANEQYF.

This rearrangement joins TRBV10-3 to TRBJ1-2; TRBD1 matches 9 bases. With V trimmed by 1 base and J by 7 bases, 4 bases remained unmatched. Per germline, CDR1 ENHRY and CDR2 SYGVKD. There are 14 residues in the CDR3. CDR3 loop: CAISEFSTGGGYTF. CDR3 nucleotides: TGTGCCATCAGTGAGTTTTCGACAGGGGGTGGCTACACCTTC.

The V call is TRBV11-2, the J call TRBJ2-7, with D unresolved. V lost 6 bases to trimming and J lost 6 bases, with 24 bases between them. This CDR3 is built from 16 residues. Germline CDR1 reads SGHAT; CDR2 reads FQNNGV. In DNA form, the CDR3 reads TGTGCCAGCAGTCCGTCTTGGTCGGCAGGCGTTCGCGAGCAGTACTTC. Its protein is CASSPSWSAGVREQYF.

This clone turned up a few times. The chain is built from TRBV2 and TRBJ2-2; TRBD2 aligns across 10 bases. V lost 0 bases to trimming and J lost 7 bases; unmatched junction nucleotides: 5. CDR3 length: 16 amino acids. Germline V gene lookup returns CDR1 SNHLY and CDR2 FYNNEI. Here the CDR3 DNA reads TGTGCCAGCAGTGAAGCACTAGCGGGGAGTCACGGGGAGCTGTTTTTT. Translating gives CASSEALAGSHGELFF.

CDR3: CASSLESRTGQRETQYF. For the CDR3, the DNA is TGTGCCAGCAGCTTAGAGTCCCGGACAGGGCAGCGAGAGACCCAGTACTTC. The rearrangement links TRBV7-9 to TRBJ2-5; 8 positions match TRBD1. The germline V gene has CDR1 SEHNR and CDR2 FQNEAQ (reference sequence). The CDR3 extends over 17 amino acids. Unmatched junction bases numbered 11, after V lost 1 base and J lost 4 bases.

This sequence joins TRBV12-5 and TRBJ1-1; D unclear. The CDR3 has 15 amino acids. V lost 6 bases to trimming and J lost 1 base, with 15 bases between them. The germline CDR1 and CDR2 sequences are LGHNT and FRNRAP. The CDR3 DNA is TGTGCTAGTGGCCCGAGGGTACGGAGGAACACTGAAGCTTTCTTT. Translated: CASGPRVRRNTEAFF.

J is TRBJ2-1 and V is TRBV7-6; D gene unclear. CDR1 and CDR2 (germline): SGHVS, FNYEAQ. The CDR3 length is 14 residues. V gave up 4 bases and J gave up 7 bases, with 14 bases separating them. This CDR3 reads CASSYSSSGNEQFF. In nucleotides, the CDR3 is TGTGCCAGCAGCTACTCGTCATCAGGAAATGAGCAGTTCTTC.

This clone is a singleton in its sample. V gene TRBV18 combines with J gene TRBJ1-3; D is possibly TRBD1 (5 bases). Per the germline V gene, CDR1 is KGHSH and CDR2 is LQKENI. The CDR3 is made up of 17 amino acids. V was pared by 2 bases and J by 8 bases, with 22 bases between. The CDR3 DNA is TGTGCCAGCTCACCAGTCCTCGGGGCCCTGGGGAGGCACACCATATATTTT. It yields the protein CASSPVLGALGRHTIYF.